This entry lists 13 T cell receptor beta chains sequenced from one sample in a study of cytomegalovirus exposure and HLA in healthy donors. It was with 60 Vbeta and 13 Jbeta primers that the PCR ran. The table came from immunoSEQ multiplex PCR; TCRdb's copy has only in-frame clones and leaves some out. Of approximately 93,000 clones in the sample, 78% were seen once. Specimen: PBMCs. The receptors come from a woman aged 40 to 50 in good health and CMV-seronegative.

This sequence joins TRBV18 and TRBJ1-3; D is undetermined. Trimming stripped 6 bases from V and 3 bases from J, with 15 bases between. Looked up from germline, CDR1 is KGHSH and CDR2 is LQKENI. The CDR3 is made up of 15 amino acids. The CDR3 sequence is CASSSAAAGGNTIYF. The CDR3 coding sequence is TGTGCCAGCTCTTCGGCGGCAGCGGGTGGAAACACCATATATTTT.

This clone was found a few times. The conserved final phenylalanine or tryptophan is absent from the CDR3, which likely points to a read error. The gene calls are TRBV13 and TRBJ1-2; TRBD1 is a possible D gene (6 bases). This CDR3 contains 15 residues. Trimming took off 5 bases at V and 6 bases at J, with 19 bases between the two ends. Germline V gene data show CDR1 as PRHDT and CDR2 as FYEKMQ (reference sequence). CDR3 sequence: CASSTRQVGRDGYTL. The CDR3 bases are TGTGCCAGCAGCACCCGACAGGTAGGGAGGGATGGCTACACCCTC.

This chain links TRBV13 with TRBJ1-1; possibly TRBD1 for D (5 bases). Germline lookup yields CDR1 PRHDT and CDR2 FYEKMQ (reference sequence). CDR3 length: 16 amino acids. V gave up 0 bases and J gave up 4 bases, with 15 bases separating them. DNA for the CDR3: TGTGCCAGCAGCTTAGGCTGGGGGAGGGGTCCCACTGAAGCTTTCTTT. As protein: CASSLGWGRGPTEAFF.

The J gene is TRBJ1-1, the V gene TRBV19; TRBD1 might be the D (6 bases). Trimming shortened V by 6 bases and J by 8 bases, and 13 bases separated the two germline ends. CDR1 is LNHDA and CDR2 is SQIVND in the germline V gene (reference sequence). This CDR3 has 12 residues. The CDR3 here is CASRPDSREAFF. In DNA form, the CDR3 reads TGTGCCAGTAGACCGGACAGTCGAGAAGCTTTCTTT.

V usage is TRBV7-9 and J usage is TRBJ2-7; D not resolved. There are 15 residues in the CDR3. Germline CDR1 SEHNR, CDR2 FQNEAQ (reference sequence). Trimming took off 5 bases at V and 4 bases at J, with 18 bases between the two ends. The CDR3 DNA is TGTGCCAGCAGCCCCTCGCTACGCGGAACTTACGAGCAGTACTTC. It encodes CASSPSLRGTYEQYF.

This clone has a handful of counts. This chain uses TRBV28 with TRBJ1-4; no reliable D call. Per germline, CDR1 MDHEN and CDR2 SYDVKM. V was cut by 2 bases and J by 4 bases, with 5 bases left in between. The CDR3 runs to 13 residues. DNA for the CDR3: TGTGCCAGCAGTTTACCCCATAATGAAAAACTGTTTTTT. It encodes CASSLPHNEKLFF.

V is TRBV20-1 and J is TRBJ2-7; D perhaps matches TRBD2 (5 bases). CDR1 is DFQATT and CDR2 is SNEGSKA in the germline V gene (reference sequence). This CDR3 has 11 residues. Trimming removed 2 bases from V and 4 bases from J, with 6 bases in between. CDR3 loop: CSARLAYEQYF. The CDR3 DNA follows: TGCAGTGCTAGACTAGCTTACGAGCAGTACTTC.

This clone was seen a single time. The chain joins TRBV9 to TRBJ2-6, with D perhaps matching TRBD1 (6 bases). The V end lost 1 base, the J end lost 4 bases, and 9 bases lay between the germline ends. Germline CDR1 is SGDLS and CDR2 is YYNGEE. This CDR3 is 15 amino acids long. CDR3 DNA: TGTGCCAGCAGCGTATCAGGGGTGGGGGCCAACGTCCTGACTTTC. Its protein is CASSVSGVGANVLTF.

The CDR3 region is CASSPPSMARYEQFF. The CDR3 region has the DNA TGTGCCAGCTCACCACCGAGCATGGCGCGGTATGAGCAGTTCTTC. This chain uses TRBV18 with TRBJ2-1; no clear D gene. From germline, CDR1 is KGHSH and CDR2 LQKENI. Trimming removed 0 bases at V and 8 bases at J, with 14 bases between. The CDR3 has 15 residues.

This clone came up once. The chain recombines TRBV10-1 with TRBJ2-1; perhaps TRBD1 as D (5 bases). The CDR3 is 13 amino acids. Germline CDR1 is WNHNN and CDR2 is SYGVQD (reference sequence). V lost 10 bases, J lost 3 bases, and 13 bases lay in between. The CDR3 sequence: CATSPGLYNEQFF. DNA for the CDR3: TGCGCCACTTCGCCAGGGCTCTACAATGAGCAGTTCTTC.

The gene calls are TRBV6-6 and TRBJ2-6; a weak D match, TRBD2 (5 bases). The CDR3 length is 15 residues. CDR1 MNHNY and CDR2 SVGAGI come from the germline V gene (reference sequence). The V gene lost 5 bases and the J gene lost 0 bases, with 8 bases spanning the gap. DNA of the CDR3: TGTGCCAGCAGTGCCGGGGTCTCTGGGGCCAACGTCCTGACTTTC. Protein product: CASSAGVSGANVLTF.

This chain links TRBV7-8 with TRBJ1-2; a weak D match, TRBD1 (5 bases). With 4 bases removed from V and 6 bases from J, the gap between germline ends came to 12 bases. CDR1 and CDR2 from the germline V gene are SGHVS and FQNEAQ. The CDR3 consists of 13 residues. The CDR3 protein is CASSSGGQDGYTF. CDR3 nucleotide sequence: TGTGCCAGCAGCTCCGGGGGTCAGGATGGCTACACCTTC.

V and J are TRBV2 and TRBJ1-6; TRBD1 matches 7 bases. Germline lookup yields CDR1 SNHLY and CDR2 FYNNEI. The CDR3 sequence is 14 residues long. The junction had 7 bases not matched to a gene; V was cut back by 4 bases and J by 10 bases. The CDR3 nucleotides are TGTGCCAGCAGTGGCAACAGGGGCAACTCACCCCTCCACTTT. Its protein product is CASSGNRGNSPLHF.